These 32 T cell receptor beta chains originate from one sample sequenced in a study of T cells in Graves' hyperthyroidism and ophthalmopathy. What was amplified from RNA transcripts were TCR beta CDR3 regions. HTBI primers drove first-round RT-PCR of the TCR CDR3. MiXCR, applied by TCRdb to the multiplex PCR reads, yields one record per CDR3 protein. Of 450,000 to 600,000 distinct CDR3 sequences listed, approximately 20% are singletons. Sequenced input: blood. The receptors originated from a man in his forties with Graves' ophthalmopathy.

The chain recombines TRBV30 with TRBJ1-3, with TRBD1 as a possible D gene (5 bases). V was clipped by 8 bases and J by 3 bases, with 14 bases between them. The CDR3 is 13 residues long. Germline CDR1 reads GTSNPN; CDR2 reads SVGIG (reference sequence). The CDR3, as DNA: TGTGCCCGGACCGGGACTTATGGAAACACCATATATTTT. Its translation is CARTGTYGNTIYF.

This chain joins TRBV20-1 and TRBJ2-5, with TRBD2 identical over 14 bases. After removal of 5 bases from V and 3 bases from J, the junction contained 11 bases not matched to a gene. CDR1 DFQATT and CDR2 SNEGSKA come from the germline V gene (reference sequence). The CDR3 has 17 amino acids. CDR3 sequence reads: CSAPDPGLAGDKETQYF. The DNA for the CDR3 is TGCAGTGCTCCAGATCCGGGACTAGCGGGGGACAAAGAGACCCAGTACTTC.

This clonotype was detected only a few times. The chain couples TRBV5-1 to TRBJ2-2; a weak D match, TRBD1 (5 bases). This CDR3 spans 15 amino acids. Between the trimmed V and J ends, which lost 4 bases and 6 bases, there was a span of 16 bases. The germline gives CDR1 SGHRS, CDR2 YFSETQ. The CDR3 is CASSLQDPAAGELFF. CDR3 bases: TGCGCCAGCAGCCTACAGGACCCTGCGGCCGGGGAGCTGTTTTTT.

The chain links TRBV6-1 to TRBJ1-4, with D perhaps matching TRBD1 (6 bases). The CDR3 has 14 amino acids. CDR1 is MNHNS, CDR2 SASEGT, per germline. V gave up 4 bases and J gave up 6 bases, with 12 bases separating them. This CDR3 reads CASSGTAGDEKLFF. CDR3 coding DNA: TGTGCCAGCAGTGGGACAGCCGGGGATGAAAAACTGTTTTTT.

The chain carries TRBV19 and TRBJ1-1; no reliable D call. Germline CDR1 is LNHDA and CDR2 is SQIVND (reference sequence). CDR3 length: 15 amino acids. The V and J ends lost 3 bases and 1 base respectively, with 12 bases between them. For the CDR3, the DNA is TGTGCCAGTAGTATTGACCGGGTGGCGAACACTGAAGCTTTCTTT. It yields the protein CASSIDRVANTEAFF.

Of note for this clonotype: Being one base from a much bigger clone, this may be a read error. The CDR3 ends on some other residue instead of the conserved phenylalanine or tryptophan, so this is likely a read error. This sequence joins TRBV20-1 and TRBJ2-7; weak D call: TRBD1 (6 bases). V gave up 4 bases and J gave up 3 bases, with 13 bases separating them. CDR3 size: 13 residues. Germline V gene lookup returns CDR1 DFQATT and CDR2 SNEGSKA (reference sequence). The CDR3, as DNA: TGCAGTGCTAATCAGGGGAATTTCTACGAGCAGTACCTC. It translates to CSANQGNFYEQYL.

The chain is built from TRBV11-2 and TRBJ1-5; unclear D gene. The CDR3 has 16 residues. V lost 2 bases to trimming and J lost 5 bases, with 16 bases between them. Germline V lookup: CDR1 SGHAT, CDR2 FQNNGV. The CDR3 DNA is TGTGCCAGCAGCTTAACGGGGATTCTGAGCGATCAGCCCCAGCATTTT. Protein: CASSLTGILSDQPQHF.

The CDR3 bases are TGTGCCTGGAGTGTAGAAGGGTACACTGAAGCTTTCTTT. It codes for CAWSVEGYTEAFF. The V gene is TRBV30, the J gene TRBJ1-1; D is uncertain. This CDR3 has 13 amino acids. Trimming pared 0 bases from V and 3 bases from J, leaving 8 bases between. Per germline, CDR1 GTSNPN and CDR2 SVGIG (reference sequence).

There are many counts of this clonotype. The CDR3 loop reads CASSDQGAYEQYF. Here the CDR3 DNA reads TGTGCCAGCAGCGACCAGGGCGCCTACGAGCAGTACTTC. The chain links TRBV7-9 to TRBJ2-7; possibly TRBD1 for D (5 bases). V lost 5 bases, J lost 2 bases, and 10 bases lay in between. This CDR3 spans 13 amino acids. Germline CDR1 SEHNR, CDR2 FQNEAQ (reference sequence).

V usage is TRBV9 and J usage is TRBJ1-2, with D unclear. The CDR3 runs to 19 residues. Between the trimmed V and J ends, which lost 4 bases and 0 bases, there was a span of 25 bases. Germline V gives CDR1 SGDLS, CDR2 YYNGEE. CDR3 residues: CASSTNGVLTSGANYGYTF. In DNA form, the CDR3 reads TGTGCCAGCAGCACCAACGGGGTCCTAACTTCCGGAGCTAACTATGGCTACACCTTC.

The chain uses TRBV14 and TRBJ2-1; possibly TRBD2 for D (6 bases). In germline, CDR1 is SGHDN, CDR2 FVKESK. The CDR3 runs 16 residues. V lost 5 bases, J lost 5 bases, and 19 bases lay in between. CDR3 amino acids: CASSAKRGGIHNEQFF. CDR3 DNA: TGTGCCAGCAGCGCGAAGAGGGGAGGAATCCACAATGAGCAGTTCTTC.

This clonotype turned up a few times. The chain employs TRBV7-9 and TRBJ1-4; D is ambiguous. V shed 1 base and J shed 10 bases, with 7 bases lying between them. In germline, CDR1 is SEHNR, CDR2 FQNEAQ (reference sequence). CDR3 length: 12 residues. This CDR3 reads CASSLEVTKLFF. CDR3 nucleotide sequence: TGTGCCAGCAGCTTAGAGGTCACAAAACTGTTTTTT.

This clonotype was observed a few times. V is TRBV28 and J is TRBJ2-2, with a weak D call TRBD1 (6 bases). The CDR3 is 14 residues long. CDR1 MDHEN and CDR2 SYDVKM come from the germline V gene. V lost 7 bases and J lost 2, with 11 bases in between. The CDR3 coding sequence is TGTGCCAGCATCAGGGGCAGTAACACCGGGGAGCTGTTTTTT. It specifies CASIRGSNTGELFF.

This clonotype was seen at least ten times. CDR3 loop: CASSSTSAAYNEQFF. The DNA for the CDR3 is TGTGCCAGCAGCTCCACTAGCGCGGCCTACAATGAGCAGTTCTTC. This chain joins TRBV11-2 and TRBJ2-1, with 7 bases identical to TRBD2. Germline V gene data show CDR1 as SGHAT and CDR2 as FQNNGV. The V segment lost 4 bases and the J segment 2 bases; nucleotides outside the gene matches: 5. The CDR3 has 15 amino acids.

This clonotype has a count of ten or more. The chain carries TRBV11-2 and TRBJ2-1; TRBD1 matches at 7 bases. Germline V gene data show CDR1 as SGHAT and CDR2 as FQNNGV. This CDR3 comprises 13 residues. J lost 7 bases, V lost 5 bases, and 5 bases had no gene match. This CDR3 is CASSPDRRNEQFF. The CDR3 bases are TGTGCCAGCAGCCCGGACAGGAGGAATGAGCAGTTCTTC.

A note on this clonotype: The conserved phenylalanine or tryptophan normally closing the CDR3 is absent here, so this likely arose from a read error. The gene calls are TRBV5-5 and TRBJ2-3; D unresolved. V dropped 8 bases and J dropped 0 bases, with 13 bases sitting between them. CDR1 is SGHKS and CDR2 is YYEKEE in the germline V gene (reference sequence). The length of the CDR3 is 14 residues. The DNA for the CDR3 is TGTGCCAGTTTTACCCTACCTAGCACAGATACGCAGTATTGT. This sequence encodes CASFTLPSTDTQYC.

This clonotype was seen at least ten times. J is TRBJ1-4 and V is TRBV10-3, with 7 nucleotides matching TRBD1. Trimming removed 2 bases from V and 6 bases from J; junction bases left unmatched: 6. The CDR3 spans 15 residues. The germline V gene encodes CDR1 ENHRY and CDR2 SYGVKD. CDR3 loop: CAISERRQGYEKLFF. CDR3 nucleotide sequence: TGTGCCATCAGTGAGCGACGACAGGGTTATGAAAAACTGTTTTTT.

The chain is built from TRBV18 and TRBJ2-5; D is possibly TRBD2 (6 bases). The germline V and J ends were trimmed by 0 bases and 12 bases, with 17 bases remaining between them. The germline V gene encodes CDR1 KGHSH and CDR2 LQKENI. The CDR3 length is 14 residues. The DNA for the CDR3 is TGTGCCAGCTCACCACCGAGGCGCTTCGCGGGGAAGTACTTC. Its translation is CASSPPRRFAGKYF.

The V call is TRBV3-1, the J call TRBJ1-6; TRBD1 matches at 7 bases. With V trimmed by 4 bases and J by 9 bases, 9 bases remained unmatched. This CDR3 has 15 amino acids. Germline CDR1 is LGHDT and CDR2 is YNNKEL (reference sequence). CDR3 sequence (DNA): TGTGCCAGCAGCCCCTCCGGGACAGCGAGTTCACCCCTCCACTTT. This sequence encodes CASSPSGTASSPLHF.

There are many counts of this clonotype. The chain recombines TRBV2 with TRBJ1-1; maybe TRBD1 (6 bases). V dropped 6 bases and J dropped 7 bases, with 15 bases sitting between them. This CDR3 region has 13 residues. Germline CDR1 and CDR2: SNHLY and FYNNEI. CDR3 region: CASRPGTPREAFF. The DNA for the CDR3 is TGTGCCAGCAGACCCGGGACACCTCGTGAAGCTTTCTTT.

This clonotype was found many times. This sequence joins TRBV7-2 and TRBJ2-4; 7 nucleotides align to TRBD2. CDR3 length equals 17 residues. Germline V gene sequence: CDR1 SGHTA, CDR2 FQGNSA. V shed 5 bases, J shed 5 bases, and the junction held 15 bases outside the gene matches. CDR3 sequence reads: CASSPIGWEGPQNIQYF. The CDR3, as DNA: TGTGCCAGCAGCCCCATCGGGTGGGAGGGCCCCCAAAACATTCAGTACTTC.

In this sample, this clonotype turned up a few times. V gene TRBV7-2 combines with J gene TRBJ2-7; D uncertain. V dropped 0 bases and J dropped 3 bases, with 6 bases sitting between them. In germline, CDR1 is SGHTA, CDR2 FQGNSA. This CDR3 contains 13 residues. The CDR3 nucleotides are TGTGCCAGCAGCTTAGCGGACGGCTACGAGCAGTACTTC. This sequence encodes CASSLADGYEQYF.

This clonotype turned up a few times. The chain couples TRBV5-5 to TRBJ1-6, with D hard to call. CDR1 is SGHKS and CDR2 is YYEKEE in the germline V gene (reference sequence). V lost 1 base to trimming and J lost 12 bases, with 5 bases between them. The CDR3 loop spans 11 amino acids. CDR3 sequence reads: CASSLIGPLHF. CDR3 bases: TGTGCCAGCAGCTTGATAGGACCCCTCCACTTT.

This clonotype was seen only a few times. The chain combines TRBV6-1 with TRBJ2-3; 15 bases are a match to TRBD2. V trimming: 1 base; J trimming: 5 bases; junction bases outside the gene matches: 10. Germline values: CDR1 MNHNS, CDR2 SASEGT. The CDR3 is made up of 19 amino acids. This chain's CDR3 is CASSEGGTSGGRRKDTQYF. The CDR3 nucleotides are TGTGCCAGCAGTGAAGGGGGGACTAGCGGGGGGCGGAGGAAAGATACGCAGTATTTT.

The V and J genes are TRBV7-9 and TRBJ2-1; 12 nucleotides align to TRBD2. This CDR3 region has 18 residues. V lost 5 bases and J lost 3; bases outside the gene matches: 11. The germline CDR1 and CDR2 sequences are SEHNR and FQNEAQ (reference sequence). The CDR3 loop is CASSPQKRTSGDYNEQFF. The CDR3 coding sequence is TGTGCCAGCAGCCCCCAGAAGCGGACTAGCGGGGACTACAATGAGCAGTTCTTC.

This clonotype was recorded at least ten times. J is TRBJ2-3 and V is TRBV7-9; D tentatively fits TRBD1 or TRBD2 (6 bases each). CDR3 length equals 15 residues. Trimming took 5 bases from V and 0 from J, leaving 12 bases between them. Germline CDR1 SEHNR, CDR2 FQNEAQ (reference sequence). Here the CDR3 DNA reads TGTGCCAGCAGCCTCGGGGGCGCGAGCACAGATACGCAGTATTTT. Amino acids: CASSLGGASTDTQYF. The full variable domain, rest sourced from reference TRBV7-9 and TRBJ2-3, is DTGVSQNPRHKITKRGQNVTFRCDPISEHNRLYWYRQTLGQGPEFLTYFQNEAQLEKSRLLSDRFSAERPKGSFSTLEIQRTEQGDSAMYLCASSLGGASTDTQYFGPGTRLTVL.

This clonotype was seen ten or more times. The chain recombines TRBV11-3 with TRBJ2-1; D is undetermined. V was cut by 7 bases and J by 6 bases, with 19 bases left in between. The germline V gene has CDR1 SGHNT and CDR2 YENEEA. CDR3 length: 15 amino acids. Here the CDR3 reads CASTKPHRPINEQFF. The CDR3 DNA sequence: TGTGCCAGCACCAAACCGCATCGCCCAATCAATGAGCAGTTCTTC.

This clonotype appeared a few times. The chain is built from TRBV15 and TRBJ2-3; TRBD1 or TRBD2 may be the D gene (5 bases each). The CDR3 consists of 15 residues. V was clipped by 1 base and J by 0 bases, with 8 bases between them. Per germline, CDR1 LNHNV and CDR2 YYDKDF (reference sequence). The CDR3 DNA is TGTGCCACCAGCAGAGCCCGGGACAGCACAGATACGCAGTATTTT. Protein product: CATSRARDSTDTQYF.

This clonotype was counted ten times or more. DNA of the CDR3: TGTGCCAGCAGCCAGGGGACTAGCGGGGCCTACGAGCAGTACTTC. It is translated as CASSQGTSGAYEQYF. This chain joins TRBV3-1 and TRBJ2-7; TRBD2 aligns across 13 bases. Germline V CDR1 and CDR2: LGHDT, YNNKEL (reference sequence). With 3 bases clipped from V and 2 bases from J, the junction kept 1 base outside the gene matches. The CDR3 extends over 15 amino acids.

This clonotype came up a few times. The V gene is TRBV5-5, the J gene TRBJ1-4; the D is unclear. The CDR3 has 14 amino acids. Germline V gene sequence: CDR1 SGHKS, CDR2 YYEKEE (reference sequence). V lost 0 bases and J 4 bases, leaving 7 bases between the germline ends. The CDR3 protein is CASSLAHLNEKLFF. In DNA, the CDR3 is TGTGCCAGCAGCTTGGCACACCTTAATGAAAAACTGTTTTTT.

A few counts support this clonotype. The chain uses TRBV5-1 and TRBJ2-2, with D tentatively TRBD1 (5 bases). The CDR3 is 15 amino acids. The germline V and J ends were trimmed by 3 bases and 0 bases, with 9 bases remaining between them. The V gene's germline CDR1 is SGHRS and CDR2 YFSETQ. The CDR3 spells CASSYDSPNTGELFF. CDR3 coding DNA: TGCGCCAGCAGCTACGACAGTCCGAACACCGGGGAGCTGTTTTTT.

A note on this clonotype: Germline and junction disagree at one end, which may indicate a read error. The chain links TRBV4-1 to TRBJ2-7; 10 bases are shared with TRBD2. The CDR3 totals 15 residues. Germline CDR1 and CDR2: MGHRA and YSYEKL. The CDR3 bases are TGTGCCAGCAGCCAAGTGGCTAGCGGGAGTTACGAGCAGTACTTC. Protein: CASSQVASGSYEQYF.